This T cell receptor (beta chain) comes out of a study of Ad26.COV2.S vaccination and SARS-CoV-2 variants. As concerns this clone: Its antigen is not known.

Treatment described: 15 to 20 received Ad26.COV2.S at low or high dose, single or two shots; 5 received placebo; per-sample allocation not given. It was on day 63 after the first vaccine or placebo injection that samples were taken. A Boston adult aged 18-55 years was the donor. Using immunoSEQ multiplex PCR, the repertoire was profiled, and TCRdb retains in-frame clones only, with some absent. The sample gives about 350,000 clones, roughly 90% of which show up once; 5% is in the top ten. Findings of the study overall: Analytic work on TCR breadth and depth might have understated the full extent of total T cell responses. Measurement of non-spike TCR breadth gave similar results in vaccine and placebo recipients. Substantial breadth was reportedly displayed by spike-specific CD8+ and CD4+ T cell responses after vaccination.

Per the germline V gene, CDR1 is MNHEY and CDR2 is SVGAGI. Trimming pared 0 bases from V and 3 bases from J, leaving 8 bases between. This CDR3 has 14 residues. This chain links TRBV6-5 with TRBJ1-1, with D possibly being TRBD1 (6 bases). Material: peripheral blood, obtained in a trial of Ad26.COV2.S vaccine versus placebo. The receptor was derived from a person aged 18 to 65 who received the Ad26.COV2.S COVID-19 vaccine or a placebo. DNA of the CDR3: TGTGCCAGCAGTTACTCGCCAGGGGACACTGAAGCTTTCTTT. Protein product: CASSYSPGDTEAFF.